This TCR beta chain was sequenced during a study of graft-versus-host responses after intestinal transplantation. Study details: Transplant recipients had multivisceral, liver-intestinal, or isolated intestinal grafts. Every recipient had anti-thymocyte globulin induction and approximately 3 years of tacrolimus plus steroids.

General study results and limits: Patients with graft-donor T cell macrochimerism had high graft-versus-host to host-versus-graft clonal ratios in allografts. Early after transplant, HvG clones declined as circulating GvH clones peaked.

The table came from immunoSEQ multiplex PCR; TCRdb's copy has only in-frame clones and leaves some out. The sample carries some 92,000 clones, roughly 90% recorded once. Germline V CDR1 and CDR2: MNHGY, SAAAGT. This CDR3 is 14 amino acids long. V lost 7 bases and J lost 3, with 16 bases in between. Only a few counts were recorded for this clone. Its specificity is not known. The receptor's source is a human donor who received an intestinal transplant. The rearrangement joins TRBV6-8 to TRBJ2-7; D ambiguous. The specimen comprised unstimulated CD4+ T cells sorted from spleen or lymph node cells, sampled before intestinal transplant. The CDR3 DNA reads as TGTGCCAGCATCCTGCTTTATCACGACTACGAGCAGTACTTC. Protein product: CASILLYHDYEQYF.